This entry concerns a single TCR beta chain. Full-length variable regions came from constant-region reverse primers plus semi-nested Nested Universal Primer A PCR. TCRdb fed the 5' RACE reads into MiXCR, producing one record per CDR3 protein. This sample has nearly 55,000 distinct CDR3 sequences, with roughly 22% found just once. V was trimmed by 6 bases and J by 0 bases, leaving 9 bases between them. The CDR3 loop spans 14 amino acids. Germline assignment: CDR1 ENHRY and CDR2 SYGVKD. CD25-based Treg depletion was applied to purified naive CD4+ T cells. The rearrangement joins TRBV10-3 to TRBJ2-1, with D perhaps matching TRBD2 (6 bases). This TCR was recovered from a female donor with breast cancer. The material sequenced was tumor-infiltrating naive CD4+ T cells sorted from the breast tumor. Described subset: naive CD4+ T cells, CD4+CD45RA+CD25-. DNA of the CDR3: TGTGCCATCAGGGACGGGAGCTCCTACAATGAGCAGTTCTTC. Residues: CAIRDGSSYNEQFF.